The rows below give T cell receptor beta chains drawn from one sample of a study of beta chain features in type 1 diabetes. The assay was immunoSEQ multiplex PCR, and TCRdb's table has in-frame clones only and misses some. The sample contains around 180,000 clones, about 13% of which appear only once. Sequencing input: central memory CD4+ T cells from blood. The source is a woman between 18 and 29 years old in good health. Each CDR3 is given with its conserved first and last residue. Fields, in order: V gene, clone size, D gene, J gene, CDR3 protein, CDR3 DNA. The D gene is left open where the match is weak. The size of a clone is reported for some rows only, either as once, few or many, or as a class for expanded clones.

v_gene: TRBV28
abundance: few
d_gene: .
j_gene: TRBJ1-5
CDR3aa: CASSFRDGWPQHF
CDR3nt: TGTGCCAGCAGTTTCCGCGACGGGTGGCCCCAGCATTTT

v_gene: TRBV14
abundance: .
d_gene: .
j_gene: TRBJ1-4
CDR3aa: CASSPHPGLAGEEKLFF
CDR3nt: TGTGCCAGCAGTCCGCATCCGGGACTAGCGGGAGAAGAAAAACTGTTTTTT

v_gene: TRBV30
abundance: .
d_gene: .
j_gene: TRBJ2-7
CDR3aa: CAWGATGLPPYEQYF
CDR3nt: TGTGCCTGGGGGGCGACAGGCCTCCCTCCCTACGAGCAGTACTTC

v_gene: TRBV4-1
abundance: .
d_gene: TRBD2
j_gene: TRBJ2-2
CDR3aa: CASSQRTSGSGDTGELFF
CDR3nt: TGCGCCAGCAGCCAACGGACTAGCGGGAGTGGGGACACCGGGGAGCTGTTTTTT

v_gene: TRBV28
abundance: .
d_gene: TRBD1
j_gene: TRBJ1-5
CDR3aa: CASSLTGDYQPQHF
CDR3nt: TGTGCCAGCAGTTTAACAGGGGACTATCAGCCCCAGCATTTT

v_gene: TRBV29-1
abundance: few
d_gene: TRBD1
j_gene: TRBJ2-5
CDR3aa: CSVSGGEETQYF
CDR3nt: TGCAGCGTGTCAGGGGGCGAGGAGACCCAGTACTTC

v_gene: TRBV27
abundance: .
d_gene: .
j_gene: TRBJ2-3
CDR3aa: CASRYTGGTQYF
CDR3nt: TGTGCCAGCAGATATACCGGGGGTACGCAGTATTTT

v_gene: TRBV28
abundance: few
d_gene: .
j_gene: TRBJ2-7
CDR3aa: CASSLRYEQYF
CDR3nt: TGTGCCAGCAGTCTACGGTACGAGCAGTACTTC

v_gene: TRBV16
abundance: .
d_gene: TRBD1
j_gene: TRBJ1-2
CDR3aa: CASSQSIGGGGYTF
CDR3nt: TGTGCCAGCAGCCAATCGATAGGGGGCGGTGGCTACACCTTC

v_gene: TRBV5-1
abundance: few
d_gene: .
j_gene: TRBJ2-5
CDR3aa: CASSLASRGETQYF
CDR3nt: TGCGCCAGCAGCTTGGCGTCTAGGGGTGAGACCCAGTACTTC

v_gene: TRBV10-3
abundance: .
d_gene: .
j_gene: TRBJ2-3
CDR3aa: CAISDGKVGRPDTQYF
CDR3nt: TGTGCCATCAGTGACGGGAAGGTAGGCAGACCAGATACGCAGTATTTT

v_gene: TRBV6-1
abundance: .
d_gene: .
j_gene: TRBJ2-5
CDR3aa: CASSEQGRGRETQYF
CDR3nt: TGTGCCAGCAGTGAACAGGGAAGGGGTCGAGAGACCCAGTACTTC

v_gene: TRBV10-2
abundance: few
d_gene: .
j_gene: TRBJ1-5
CDR3aa: CASTLFSNQPQHF
CDR3nt: TGCGCCAGCACGTTATTCAGCAATCAGCCCCAGCATTTT

v_gene: TRBV5-4
abundance: few
d_gene: TRBD2
j_gene: TRBJ2-6
CDR3aa: CASSTRTGLAGGSGANVLTF
CDR3nt: TGTGCCAGCAGCACCCGAACGGGACTAGCGGGAGGGTCTGGGGCCAACGTCCTGACTTTC

v_gene: TRBV19
abundance: few
d_gene: TRBD1
j_gene: TRBJ2-7
CDR3aa: CASRKDRGYEQYF
CDR3nt: TGTGCCAGTAGGAAAGACAGGGGGTACGAGCAGTACTTC

v_gene: TRBV28
abundance: few
d_gene: TRBD1
j_gene: TRBJ1-2
CDR3aa: CASHRGGGNYGYTF
CDR3nt: TGTGCCAGCCATAGAGGGGGCGGCAACTATGGCTACACCTTC

v_gene: TRBV6-1
abundance: few
d_gene: TRBD1
j_gene: TRBJ1-5
CDR3aa: CASSGQENQPQHF
CDR3nt: TGTGCCAGCAGCGGACAGGAGAATCAGCCCCAGCATTTT

v_gene: TRBV28
abundance: few
d_gene: TRBD1
j_gene: TRBJ2-4
CDR3aa: CASSLLTGGSKNIQYF
CDR3nt: TGTGCCAGCAGTCTCCTGACAGGGGGCTCCAAAAACATTCAGTACTTC

v_gene: TRBV11-1
abundance: .
d_gene: TRBD1
j_gene: TRBJ2-7
CDR3aa: CASSSRDSKAYEQYF
CDR3nt: TGTGCCAGCAGCTCGAGGGACAGTAAGGCCTACGAGCAGTACTTC

v_gene: TRBV29-1
abundance: .
d_gene: .
j_gene: TRBJ2-7
CDR3aa: CSVDGPTLYEQYF
CDR3nt: TGCAGCGTTGATGGTCCTACCCTTTACGAGCAGTACTTC

v_gene: TRBV7-9
abundance: .
d_gene: TRBD1
j_gene: TRBJ1-5
CDR3aa: CASSQTGGRDNQPQHF
CDR3nt: TGTGCCAGCAGTCAGACAGGGGGCAGGGACAATCAGCCCCAGCATTTT

v_gene: TRBV27
abundance: .
d_gene: TRBD2
j_gene: TRBJ2-3
CDR3aa: CASSTRTSGVVLTDTQYF
CDR3nt: TGTGCCAGCAGTACTCGGACTAGCGGGGTCGTGTTGACAGATACGCAGTATTTT

v_gene: TRBV2
abundance: few
d_gene: TRBD1
j_gene: TRBJ1-2
CDR3aa: CATSTQGADYGYTF
CDR3nt: TGTGCCACCAGTACACAGGGGGCGGACTATGGCTACACCTTC

v_gene: TRBV11-2
abundance: .
d_gene: .
j_gene: TRBJ1-4
CDR3aa: CASSLAVGQANEKLFF
CDR3nt: TGTGCCAGCAGCTTAGCCGTGGGGCAGGCTAATGAAAAACTGTTTTTT

v_gene: TRBV5-6
abundance: few
d_gene: TRBD2
j_gene: TRBJ2-1
CDR3aa: CASSSPVTSGRSYNEQFF
CDR3nt: TGTGCCAGCAGCTCACCGGTAACTAGCGGGCGCTCCTACAATGAGCAGTTCTTC

v_gene: TRBV14
abundance: .
d_gene: .
j_gene: TRBJ2-6
CDR3aa: CASSQTGTYSGANVLTF
CDR3nt: TGTGCCAGCAGCCAAACCGGTACCTACTCTGGGGCCAACGTCCTGACTTTC

v_gene: TRBV28
abundance: few
d_gene: .
j_gene: TRBJ2-3
CDR3aa: CASSFATDTQYF
CDR3nt: TGTGCCAGCAGTTTTGCTACCGATACGCAGTATTTT

v_gene: TRBV9
abundance: few
d_gene: .
j_gene: TRBJ1-1
CDR3aa: CASSVATQNTEAFF
CDR3nt: TGTGCCAGCAGCGTAGCTACCCAGAACACTGAAGCTTTCTTT

v_gene: TRBV4-2
abundance: few
d_gene: TRBD1
j_gene: TRBJ1-1
CDR3aa: CASSLQGEGTEAFF
CDR3nt: TGTGCCAGCAGTTTACAGGGGGAGGGCACTGAAGCTTTCTTT

v_gene: TRBV19
abundance: .
d_gene: TRBD2
j_gene: TRBJ2-1
CDR3aa: CASGGSVAGGEQFF
CDR3nt: TGTGCCAGTGGTGGTTCGGTAGCGGGAGGTGAGCAGTTCTTC

v_gene: TRBV27
abundance: few
d_gene: .
j_gene: TRBJ2-5
CDR3aa: CASSLDGWAETQYF
CDR3nt: TGTGCCAGCAGTTTAGATGGATGGGCAGAGACCCAGTACTTC

v_gene: TRBV7-8
abundance: .
d_gene: TRBD2
j_gene: TRBJ2-5
CDR3aa: CASGWRGETQYF
CDR3nt: TGTGCCAGCGGCTGGCGGGGGGAGACCCAGTACTTC

v_gene: TRBV7-7
abundance: .
d_gene: .
j_gene: TRBJ2-1
CDR3aa: CASSRNPGHKQFF
CDR3nt: TGTGCCAGCAGCCGAAACCCAGGACATAAGCAGTTCTTC

v_gene: TRBV7-9
abundance: few
d_gene: .
j_gene: TRBJ2-7
CDR3aa: CASSLVESYEWYF
CDR3nt: TGTGCCAGCAGCTTAGTTGAGTCCTACGAGTGGTACTTC

v_gene: TRBV7-9
abundance: .
d_gene: .
j_gene: TRBJ1-3
CDR3aa: CASSPRGSSGNTIYF
CDR3nt: TGTGCCAGCAGCCCAAGGGGGAGCTCTGGAAACACCATATATTTT

v_gene: TRBV11-2
abundance: few
d_gene: .
j_gene: TRBJ2-5
CDR3aa: CASSLGTKETQYF
CDR3nt: TGTGCCAGCAGCTTAGGTACTAAAGAGACCCAGTACTTC

v_gene: TRBV5-1
abundance: few
d_gene: .
j_gene: TRBJ1-1
CDR3aa: CASSFLGRINTEAFF
CDR3nt: TGCGCCAGCAGCTTTTTGGGCAGGATAAACACTGAAGCTTTCTTT

v_gene: TRBV6-7
abundance: .
d_gene: TRBD2
j_gene: TRBJ2-7
CDR3aa: CASSYLAGEHYEQYF
CDR3nt: TGTGCCAGCAGTTATTTAGCGGGAGAGCACTACGAGCAGTACTTC

v_gene: TRBV7-2
abundance: few
d_gene: TRBD1
j_gene: TRBJ2-5
CDR3aa: CASSFGQGETQYF
CDR3nt: TGTGCCAGCAGCTTCGGACAGGGTGAGACCCAGTACTTC

v_gene: TRBV7-3
abundance: .
d_gene: TRBD2
j_gene: TRBJ2-7
CDR3aa: CASSLNPAGYEQYF
CDR3nt: TGTGCCAGCAGCTTAAATCCAGCGGGGTACGAGCAGTACTTC

v_gene: TRBV4-3
abundance: .
d_gene: .
j_gene: TRBJ2-7
CDR3aa: CASSQALLREEQYF
CDR3nt: TGCGCCAGCAGCCAAGCCCTTCTACGAGAGGAGCAGTACTTC

v_gene: TRBV28
abundance: .
d_gene: .
j_gene: TRBJ2-2
CDR3aa: CASRDQGWTGELFF
CDR3nt: TGTGCCAGCAGGGACCAGGGGTGGACCGGGGAGCTGTTTTTT

v_gene: TRBV29-1
abundance: .
d_gene: TRBD1
j_gene: TRBJ2-7
CDR3aa: CSVDGDSQGYEQYF
CDR3nt: TGCAGCGTTGATGGGGACAGCCAGGGTTACGAGCAGTACTTC

v_gene: TRBV6-5
abundance: few
d_gene: .
j_gene: TRBJ1-2
CDR3aa: CASSYWGEANYGYTF
CDR3nt: TGTGCCAGCAGTTACTGGGGGGAAGCTAACTATGGCTACACCTTC

v_gene: TRBV2
abundance: .
d_gene: .
j_gene: TRBJ1-4
CDR3aa: CAATREVTEKLFF
CDR3nt: TGTGCCGCAACGCGGGAAGTTACCGAAAAACTGTTTTTT

v_gene: TRBV29-1
abundance: .
d_gene: TRBD1
j_gene: TRBJ2-3
CDR3aa: CSVEDWTGGHDTQYF
CDR3nt: TGCAGCGTTGAAGATTGGACAGGGGGCCACGATACGCAGTATTTT

v_gene: TRBV11-2
abundance: .
d_gene: TRBD1
j_gene: TRBJ2-5
CDR3aa: CASSFGARGGAETQYF
CDR3nt: TGTGCCAGCAGCTTTGGGGCAAGAGGGGGCGCAGAGACCCAGTACTTC

v_gene: TRBV5-4
abundance: .
d_gene: .
j_gene: TRBJ2-5
CDR3aa: CASSLREAGQETQYF
CDR3nt: TGTGCCAGCAGCTTGAGGGAGGCGGGGCAAGAGACCCAGTACTTC

v_gene: TRBV14
abundance: medium-sized
d_gene: .
j_gene: TRBJ2-3
CDR3aa: CASSPFSSTQYF
CDR3nt: TGTGCCAGCAGCCCGTTTTCGAGTACGCAGTATTTT

v_gene: TRBV5-6
abundance: .
d_gene: TRBD1
j_gene: TRBJ2-1
CDR3aa: CASSLGTGYGNEQFF
CDR3nt: TGTGCCAGCAGCTTGGGGACAGGATATGGGAATGAGCAGTTCTTC

v_gene: TRBV4-1
abundance: few
d_gene: .
j_gene: TRBJ2-3
CDR3aa: CASSQAFRGPYTQYF
CDR3nt: TGCGCCAGCAGCCAAGCCTTTCGAGGGCCCTATACGCAGTATTTT

v_gene: TRBV5-4
abundance: few
d_gene: TRBD2
j_gene: TRBJ2-5
CDR3aa: CASSLANILAGAKGETQYF
CDR3nt: TGTGCCAGCAGCTTGGCCAATATTCTAGCGGGAGCGAAAGGAGAGACCCAGTACTTC

v_gene: TRBV18
abundance: .
d_gene: .
j_gene: TRBJ2-1
CDR3aa: CASSPDSNEQFF
CDR3nt: TGTGCCAGCTCACCAGACAGCAATGAGCAGTTCTTC

v_gene: TRBV5-4
abundance: .
d_gene: TRBD1
j_gene: TRBJ2-7
CDR3aa: CASSVDRGYSYEQYF
CDR3nt: TGTGCCAGCAGCGTGGACAGGGGATACTCCTACGAGCAGTACTTC

v_gene: TRBV18
abundance: few
d_gene: .
j_gene: TRBJ2-1
CDR3aa: CASSPPGNEQFF
CDR3nt: TGTGCCAGCTCCCCGCCGGGGAATGAGCAGTTCTTC